A single T cell receptor beta chain is shown here with its context. The entry originates in a study of technical replicates of blood from a handful of donors. The germline CDR1 and CDR2 sequences are MNHEY and SVGAGI. The V end was cut by 6 bases, the J end by 1 base, with 9 bases between. This CDR3 has 13 residues. TCRdb's copy holds only in-frame clones and misses some; the assay was immunoSEQ multiplex PCR. The sample carries around 70,000 clones, approximately 94% recorded once. This clonotype was obtained from a human donor in good health. The specimen sequenced was T cells isolated from PBMCs. The chain combines TRBV6-5 with TRBJ1-1; no reliable D call. For the CDR3, the DNA is TGTGCCAGCAGCAAGACGGGGAACACTGAAGCTTTCTTT. This codes for CASSKTGNTEAFF.